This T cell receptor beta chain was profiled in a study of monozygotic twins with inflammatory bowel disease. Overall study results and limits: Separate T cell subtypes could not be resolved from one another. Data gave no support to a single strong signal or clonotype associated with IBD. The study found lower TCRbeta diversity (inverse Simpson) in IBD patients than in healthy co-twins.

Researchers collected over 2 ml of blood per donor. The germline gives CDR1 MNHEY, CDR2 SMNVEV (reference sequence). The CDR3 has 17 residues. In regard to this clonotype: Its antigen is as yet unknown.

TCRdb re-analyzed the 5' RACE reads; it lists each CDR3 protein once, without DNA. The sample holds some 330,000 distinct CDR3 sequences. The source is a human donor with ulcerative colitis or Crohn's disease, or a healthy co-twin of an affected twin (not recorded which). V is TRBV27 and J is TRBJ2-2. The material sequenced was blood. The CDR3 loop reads CASSFSTAGAGTGELFF.